The T cell receptor beta chain under discussion was sequenced for a study of T cell responses to AZD1222 COVID-19 vaccine. Findings of the study overall: Clonal diversity was possibly underestimated, and the donors were mostly white British, with more females.

The CDR3 loop spans 12 amino acids. V lost 6 bases and J lost 11, with 13 bases in between. CDR1 is KGHDR and CDR2 is SFDVKD in the germline V gene. Assay used: immunoSEQ multiplex PCR; TCRdb lists only in-frame clones, some missing. This table holds 120,000 to 150,000 clones, roughly 92% found once. This clone has only a few counts. Its antigen remains unidentified. J is TRBJ1-5 and V is TRBV24-1; no reliable D call. The sequence was obtained from an adult who received the AZD1222 COVID-19 vaccine. Source: peripheral blood, taken 28 days after the second AZD1222 dose. The CDR3 region has the DNA TGTGCCACCAGTACCGGGCTCTCAGCCCAGCATTTT. It yields the protein CATSTGLSAQHF.